The 32 T cell receptor beta chains presented below share a single source sample, sequenced in a study of blood T cell repertoires in COVID-19. Clones were read by immunoSEQ multiplex PCR, and TCRdb kept only the in-frame ones, dropping some. This table holds fewer than 400,000 clones, roughly 85% found once. Sample: peripheral blood. The receptors come from a woman under 30 with acute or convalescent COVID-19.

This clone has a single count. The rearrangement uses TRBV4-1 and TRBJ2-7; D perhaps matches TRBD1 (5 bases). The CDR3 length is 13 residues. Deletions cut 2 bases from V and 2 bases from J, with 7 bases between. Per the germline V gene, CDR1 is MGHRA and CDR2 is YSYEKL. The CDR3 spells CASSQSGPYEQYF. For the CDR3, the DNA is TGCGCCAGCAGCCAATCAGGGCCCTACGAGCAGTACTTC.

The V gene is TRBV9, the J gene TRBJ2-1, with 10 bases aligning to TRBD2. V lost 0 bases, J lost 7 bases, and 7 bases stayed unmatched. Germline CDR1 SGDLS, CDR2 YYNGEE. The CDR3 sequence is 16 residues long. CDR3 sequence reads: CASSVDRAGGSNEQFF. In DNA, the CDR3 is TGTGCCAGCAGCGTAGATCGAGCGGGGGGGTCAAATGAGCAGTTCTTC. Looking up the rest from reference TRBV9 and TRBJ2-1 gives the full variable domain: DSGVTQTPKHLITATGQRVTLRCSPRSGDLSVYWYQQSLDQGLQFLIQYYNGEERAKGNILERFSAQQFPDLHSELNLSSLELGDSALYFCASSVDRAGGSNEQFFGPGTRLTVL.

The chain employs TRBV15 and TRBJ2-5, with a weak D call TRBD2 (7 bases). The V gene lost 9 bases and the J gene lost 3 bases, with 14 bases spanning the gap. The CDR3 loop spans 13 amino acids. CDR1 is LNHNV and CDR2 is YYDKDF in the germline V gene (reference sequence). CDR3 in amino acids: CATSQGGEETQYF. The CDR3 DNA sequence: TGTGCCACTTCGCAAGGGGGGGAAGAGACCCAGTACTTC.

In DNA form, the CDR3 reads TGTGCCAGCAGCTTCAGAGGACAGAATGAAAAACTGTTTTTT. It encodes CASSFRGQNEKLFF. This sequence joins TRBV11-2 and TRBJ1-4; D might be TRBD1 (6 bases). The V gene's germline CDR1 is SGHAT and CDR2 FQNNGV. V was trimmed by 3 bases and J by 5 bases, leaving 10 bases between them. The CDR3 loop spans 14 amino acids.

This chain links TRBV18 with TRBJ1-1; 7 bases fit TRBD1. The germline V gene encodes CDR1 KGHSH and CDR2 LQKENI. With V trimmed by 3 bases and J by 5 bases, 6 bases remained unmatched. The CDR3 consists of 14 residues. As DNA, the CDR3 is TGTGCCAGCTCACCCGGACAGGCGGTGACTGAAGCTTTCTTT. Residues: CASSPGQAVTEAFF.

This chain connects TRBV7-9 to TRBJ2-7; 7 bases are a match to TRBD2. With 4 bases clipped from V and 1 base from J, the junction kept 10 bases outside the gene matches. The germline CDR1 and CDR2 sequences are SEHNR and FQNEAQ (reference sequence). CDR3 length: 16 amino acids. For the CDR3, the DNA is TGTGCCAGCAGCTCCTTCAGGGTAGCGGGTTCCTACGAGCAGTACTTC. Translation gives CASSSFRVAGSYEQYF.

There are a few counts of this clone. Other DNA variants within this sample encode the same CDR3. V is TRBV5-1 and J is TRBJ1-1; TRBD1 matches at 9 bases. This CDR3 has 13 amino acids. The J segment lost 4 bases and the V segment lost 5 bases, leaving 3 bases of the junction unmatched. The V gene's germline CDR1 is SGHRS and CDR2 YFSETQ. For the CDR3, the DNA is TGCGCCAGCAGAATGACAGGGGGCACTGAAGCTTTCTTT. Translated: CASRMTGGTEAFF.

The rearrangement uses TRBV2 and TRBJ1-1, with TRBD1 identical over 7 bases. After removal of 0 bases from V and 2 bases from J, the junction contained 12 bases not matched to a gene. The CDR3 has 18 amino acids. Germline CDR1 SNHLY, CDR2 FYNNEI. The CDR3 nucleotides read TGTGCCAGCAGTGAAGCGGGGGGACAGTTCTCCCCTAACACTGAAGCTTTCTTT. Protein: CASSEAGGQFSPNTEAFF.

V gene TRBV19 combines with J gene TRBJ2-7, with D possibly matching TRBD1 (5 bases). The CDR3 is made up of 13 amino acids. Germline CDR1 reads LNHDA; CDR2 reads SQIVND (reference sequence). V lost 0 bases and J lost 4, with 7 bases in between. The chain's CDR3 is CASSIDRGYEQYF. The CDR3 DNA is TGTGCCAGTAGTATAGATAGGGGATACGAGCAGTACTTC.

This clone came up once. This chain links TRBV12-5 with TRBJ1-2; D may be TRBD1 (6 bases). Per the germline V gene, CDR1 is LGHNT and CDR2 is FRNRAP. This CDR3 is 15 amino acids long. The ends were cut back, 5 bases at V and 0 bases at J, with 13 bases in the middle. The CDR3: CASGRKGTSNYGYTF. For the CDR3, the DNA is TGTGCTAGTGGTCGGAAGGGGACATCTAACTATGGCTACACCTTC.

This chain uses TRBV5-1 with TRBJ1-3; D ambiguous. V was shortened by 0 bases and J by 4 bases, with 8 bases between the two germline ends. The CDR3 extends over 14 amino acids. Germline V gene data show CDR1 as SGHRS and CDR2 as YFSETQ. CDR3 DNA: TGCGCCAGCAGCTTGGCTGCGGGAGGAAACACCATATATTTT. This codes for CASSLAAGGNTIYF.

This chain connects TRBV5-6 to TRBJ1-1, with TRBD1 matching 11 bases. V was pared by 0 bases and J by 4 bases, with 5 bases of the junction left unmatched. The CDR3 has 16 residues. Per germline, CDR1 SGHDT and CDR2 YYEEEE. CDR3 protein: CASSLAGTGGGTEAFF. CDR3 DNA sequence: TGTGCCAGCAGCTTGGCCGGGACAGGGGGAGGCACTGAAGCTTTCTTT.

This chain connects TRBV6-5 to TRBJ1-1; TRBD1 might be the D (6 bases). Germline values: CDR1 MNHEY, CDR2 SVGAGI. V lost 2 bases and J lost 0, with 13 bases in between. This CDR3 region has 16 residues. This CDR3 reads CASSYAETGMNTEAFF. The CDR3 DNA sequence: TGTGCCAGCAGTTACGCAGAGACAGGAATGAACACTGAAGCTTTCTTT.

This chain's CDR3 is CAWSVSITGNTIYF. The CDR3 DNA sequence: TGTGCCTGGAGTGTGAGTATCACTGGAAACACCATATATTTT. This chain links TRBV30 with TRBJ1-3; no clear D gene. Germline lookup yields CDR1 GTSNPN and CDR2 SVGIG (reference sequence). The CDR3 runs to 14 residues. Trimming removed 0 bases from V and 2 bases from J, with 8 bases in between.

J is TRBJ1-1 and V is TRBV2; D is unresolved. Per the germline V gene, CDR1 is SNHLY and CDR2 is FYNNEI. Trimming left V 3 bases short and J 1 base short, with 6 bases between. This CDR3 spans 13 amino acids. The CDR3, as DNA: TGTGCCAGCAGTGAGATCAGGAACACTGAAGCTTTCTTT. This encodes CASSEIRNTEAFF.

The chain is built from TRBV15 and TRBJ1-2; 7 bases match TRBD1. The CDR3 sequence is 16 residues long. The junction had 11 bases not matched to a gene; V was cut back by 4 bases and J by 3 bases. Germline CDR1 is LNHNV and CDR2 is YYDKDF (reference sequence). The CDR3 sequence is CATSNRNIGTDYGYTF. In nucleotides, the CDR3 is TGTGCCACCAGCAATAGAAACATTGGGACAGACTATGGCTACACCTTC.

The J gene is TRBJ1-1, the V gene TRBV6-5; D possibly corresponds to TRBD1 (6 bases). The CDR3 spans 15 residues. Germline V gene sequence: CDR1 MNHEY, CDR2 SVGAGI. V lost 6 bases, J lost 5 bases, and 19 bases lay in between. The DNA for the CDR3 is TGTGCCAGCAGCAATGAAGGGGTAGGGGGAACTGAAGCTTTCTTT. Translated: CASSNEGVGGTEAFF.

The chain carries TRBV11-3 and TRBJ2-1; a possible D gene is TRBD1 (6 bases). The V and J ends lost 1 base and 8 bases respectively, with 18 bases between them. Germline CDR1 and CDR2: SGHNT and YENEEA. The CDR3 totals 16 residues. The CDR3 region has the DNA TGTGCCAGCAGCTTAGTCTTCTGGGGGCGATGGTATGAGCAGTTCTTC. Its translation: CASSLVFWGRWYEQFF.

CDR3 in DNA: TGCGCCAGCAGCATAGACAAAACCTACGAGCAGTACTTC. Translating it yields CASSIDKTYEQYF. The chain has TRBV10-2 and TRBJ2-7; D is undetermined. Between the trimmed V and J ends, which lost 6 bases and 2 bases, there was a span of 11 bases. Looked up from germline, CDR1 is WSHSY and CDR2 is SAAADI. The CDR3 loop spans 13 amino acids.

The rearrangement links TRBV5-6 to TRBJ1-4; 8 bases map to TRBD1. CDR1 is SGHDT and CDR2 is YYEEEE in the germline V gene. The CDR3 sequence is 15 residues long. V shed 3 bases, J shed 2 bases, and the junction held 3 bases outside the gene matches. Here the CDR3 reads CASSSTGATNEKLFF. CDR3 nucleotides: TGTGCCAGCAGCTCGACAGGGGCGACTAATGAAAAACTGTTTTTT. The full variable domain, with the rest looked up from reference TRBV5-6 and TRBJ1-4, is DAGVTQSPTHLIKTRGQQVTLRCSPKSGHDTVSWYQQALGQGPQFIFQYYEEEERQRGNFPDRFSGHQFPNYSSELNVNALLLGDSALYLCASSSTGATNEKLFFGSGTQLSVL.

This clone appeared a single time. The rearrangement links TRBV2 to TRBJ2-4, with a tentative D call TRBD2 (6 bases). CDR3 length equals 15 residues. V was shortened by 5 bases and J by 0 bases, with 11 bases between the two germline ends. Germline V gene lookup returns CDR1 SNHLY and CDR2 FYNNEI. The CDR3 DNA reads as TGTGCCAGCAGTTTAGCGGACCTAGCCAAAAACATTCAGTACTTC. Protein product: CASSLADLAKNIQYF.

V and J are TRBV5-1 and TRBJ2-3; maybe TRBD1 (5 bases). V gave up 4 bases and J gave up 2 bases, with 8 bases separating them. The CDR3 extends over 13 amino acids. Germline assignment: CDR1 SGHRS and CDR2 YFSETQ. CDR3 sequence: CASSQTVTDTQYF. The DNA for the CDR3 is TGCGCCAGCAGCCAGACAGTCACAGATACGCAGTATTTT.

The rearrangement joins TRBV10-3 to TRBJ2-1, with a tentative D call TRBD1 (6 bases). Trimming left V 7 bases short and J 4 bases short, with 17 bases between. CDR1 is ENHRY and CDR2 is SYGVKD in the germline V gene. The CDR3 is 15 residues long. This CDR3 is CAINRFQGTYNEQFF. CDR3 sequence (DNA): TGTGCCATCAACCGATTTCAGGGGACGTACAATGAGCAGTTCTTC.

The chain recombines TRBV5-8 with TRBJ1-2; the D gene is possibly TRBD1 (6 bases). CDR3 length equals 14 residues. Germline V CDR1 and CDR2: SGHTS, YDEGEE. Deletions cut 7 bases from V and 2 bases from J, with 15 bases between. The chain's CDR3 is CASDTGTSNYGYTF. CDR3 in DNA: TGTGCCAGCGACACAGGGACCTCGAACTATGGCTACACCTTC.

The chain uses TRBV9 and TRBJ2-1; D remains ambiguous. The CDR3 consists of 13 residues. Trimming removed 3 bases at V and 5 bases at J, with 9 bases between. The germline CDR1 and CDR2 sequences are SGDLS and YYNGEE. The CDR3 reads CASSAYQDNEQFF. The DNA of the CDR3 is TGTGCCAGCAGCGCCTACCAAGACAATGAGCAGTTCTTC. The full variable domain, completed using reference TRBV9 and TRBJ2-1, is DSGVTQTPKHLITATGQRVTLRCSPRSGDLSVYWYQQSLDQGLQFLIQYYNGEERAKGNILERFSAQQFPDLHSELNLSSLELGDSALYFCASSAYQDNEQFFGPGTRLTVL.

The chain recombines TRBV19 with TRBJ1-2, with TRBD1 matching 7 bases. The junction had 6 bases not matched to a gene; V was cut back by 3 bases and J by 5 bases. The germline CDR1 and CDR2 sequences are LNHDA and SQIVND (reference sequence). This CDR3 has 14 residues. The CDR3 region is CASSIRDSTYGYTF. The CDR3 DNA reads as TGTGCCAGTAGTATCCGGGACAGCACTTATGGCTACACCTTC.

The rearrangement uses TRBV3-1 (or the pseudogene TRBV3-2) and TRBJ1-2; TRBD1 aligns across 7 bases. The CDR3 is 16 amino acids. The germline V gene has CDR1 LGHDT and CDR2 YNNKEL (reference sequence). Unmatched junction bases numbered 11, after V lost 0 bases and J lost 7 bases. This CDR3 reads CASSQDSQGDVGGYTF. The CDR3 nucleotides read TGTGCCAGCAGCCAAGATAGCCAGGGGGACGTAGGTGGCTACACCTTC.

V gene TRBV11-2 combines with J gene TRBJ1-4; no definite D call. CDR1 is SGHAT, CDR2 FQNNGV, per germline. V was cut by 3 bases and J by 8 bases, with 7 bases left in between. CDR3 length: 12 amino acids. CDR3 in DNA: TGTGCCAGCAGCTTTTCCAGGGAAAAACTGTTTTTT. This encodes CASSFSREKLFF.

In regard to this clone: In the same sample, other DNA sequences code for this CDR3. The V and J genes are TRBV6-5 and TRBJ2-1, with D maybe TRBD2 (6 bases). CDR1 is MNHEY, CDR2 SVGAGI, per germline. The CDR3 contains 16 residues. The V end was cut by 0 bases, the J end by 0 bases, with 9 bases between. The CDR3, as DNA: TGTGCCAGCAGTTACTCAGCCGGGAGCTCCTACAATGAGCAGTTCTTC. Translating gives CASSYSAGSSYNEQFF.

The chain uses TRBV19 and TRBJ1-5; unclear D gene. This CDR3 region has 15 residues. Trimming left V 3 bases short and J 2 bases short, with 11 bases between. Per the germline V gene, CDR1 is LNHDA and CDR2 is SQIVND (reference sequence). This CDR3 is CASSMNTGGNQPQHF. The CDR3 DNA is TGTGCCAGTAGTATGAATACGGGAGGCAATCAGCCCCAGCATTTT.

The chain couples TRBV27 to TRBJ1-5, with 10 nucleotides matching TRBD1. The ends lost 5 bases at V and 9 bases at J; junction bases unmatched: 7. The germline V gene encodes CDR1 MNHEY and CDR2 SMNVEV (reference sequence). The CDR3 is 14 amino acids. Written as DNA, the CDR3 is TGTGCCAGCAGTCCCGGGACAGGGGTCGGGCCCCAGCATTTT. Its protein product is CASSPGTGVGPQHF.

A word on this clone: This sample includes further DNA sequences coding for the same CDR3. This rearrangement joins TRBV2 to TRBJ2-3, with 7 bases aligning to TRBD1. J lost 5 bases, V lost 3 bases, and 2 bases had no gene match. Germline-derived CDR1 and CDR2 are SNHLY and FYNNEI. This CDR3 comprises 13 residues. CDR3 nucleotides: TGTGCCAGCAGTGATTCAGGGGGAGATACGCAGTATTTT. Translation gives CASSDSGGDTQYF.